Below, 2 T cell receptor beta chains from the same sample are listed, as sequenced in a study of cytomegalovirus exposure and HLA in healthy donors. Primers: 60 Vbeta forward and 13 Jbeta reverse. The protocol was immunoSEQ multiplex PCR, while the TCRdb copy is restricted to in-frame clones and leaves out a portion. The sample lists roughly 280,000 clones; around two thirds were seen once. Specimen: PBMCs. Every receptor here comes from a female donor in good health and CMV-seronegative.

The chain links TRBV27 to TRBJ2-2; D may be TRBD2 (6 bases). This CDR3 spans 15 amino acids. The V gene's germline CDR1 is MNHEY and CDR2 SMNVEV (reference sequence). V gave up 3 bases and J gave up 2 bases, with 10 bases separating them. The CDR3 region is CASSFREPNTGELFF. Here the CDR3 DNA reads TGTGCCAGCAGTTTCCGGGAGCCTAACACCGGGGAGCTGTTTTTT.

This chain joins TRBV7-8 and TRBJ2-5; D unclear. Germline CDR1 is SGHVS and CDR2 is FQNEAQ. The CDR3 length is 14 residues. V lost 1 base to trimming and J lost 3 bases, with 9 bases between them. The CDR3 sequence is CASSLGYVEETQYF. The DNA for the CDR3 is TGTGCCAGCAGCTTAGGCTATGTAGAAGAGACCCAGTACTTC.